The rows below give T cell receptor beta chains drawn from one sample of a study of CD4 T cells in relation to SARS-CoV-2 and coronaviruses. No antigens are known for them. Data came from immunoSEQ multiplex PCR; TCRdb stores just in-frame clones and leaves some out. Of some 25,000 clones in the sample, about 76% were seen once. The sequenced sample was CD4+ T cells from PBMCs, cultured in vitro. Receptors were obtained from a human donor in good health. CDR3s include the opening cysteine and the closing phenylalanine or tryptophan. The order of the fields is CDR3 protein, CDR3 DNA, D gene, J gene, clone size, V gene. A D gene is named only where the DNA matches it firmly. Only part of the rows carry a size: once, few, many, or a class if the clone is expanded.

CDR3aa: CASSLDGGPRTTGTFF; CDR3nt: TGTGCCAGCAGCTTAGATGGGGGGCCGAGGACCACTGGAACTTTCTTT; d_gene: .; j_gene: TRBJ1-1; abundance: .; v_gene: TRBV7-8
CDR3aa: CASSSGLSGTYEQYF; CDR3nt: TGTGCCAGCAGCTCCGGATTGAGTGGAACCTACGAGCAGTACTTC; d_gene: .; j_gene: TRBJ2-7; abundance: .; v_gene: TRBV5-5
CDR3aa: CASTVLGGGGELFF; CDR3nt: TGTGCCAGCACGGTTTTAGGGGGAGGCGGGGAGCTGTTTTTT; d_gene: .; j_gene: TRBJ2-2; abundance: .; v_gene: TRBV7-3
CDR3aa: CASSLDGVGYTF; CDR3nt: TGTGCCAGCAGCTTGGACGGGGTCGGCTACACCTTC; d_gene: .; j_gene: TRBJ1-2; abundance: .; v_gene: TRBV7-9
CDR3aa: CASSLSWGTDTQYF; CDR3nt: TGTGCCAGCAGCTTATCTTGGGGAACAGATACGCAGTATTTT; d_gene: .; j_gene: TRBJ2-3; abundance: .; v_gene: TRBV7-9
CDR3aa: CATSDGRTGGDQETQYF; CDR3nt: TGTGCCACCAGTGATGGTCGGACAGGGGGTGACCAAGAGACCCAGTACTTC; d_gene: TRBD1; j_gene: TRBJ2-5; abundance: .; v_gene: TRBV24-1
CDR3aa: CASSRWGGDYNEQFF; CDR3nt: TGTGCCAGCAGCCGGTGGGGGGGCGACTACAATGAGCAGTTCTTC; d_gene: .; j_gene: TRBJ2-1; abundance: few; v_gene: TRBV5-8
CDR3aa: CASSYRSNQPQHF; CDR3nt: TGTGCCAGCAGTTATAGAAGCAATCAGCCCCAGCATTTT; d_gene: .; j_gene: TRBJ1-5; abundance: .; v_gene: TRBV6-2/TRBV6-3
CDR3aa: CASSQIGQGQGYTF; CDR3nt: TGCGCCAGCAGCCAGATAGGACAGGGCCAAGGCTACACCTTC; d_gene: TRBD1; j_gene: TRBJ1-2; abundance: .; v_gene: TRBV4-1
CDR3aa: CASSYWTSGVNEQFF; CDR3nt: TGTGCCAGCAGCTATTGGACTAGCGGGGTTAATGAGCAGTTCTTC; d_gene: TRBD2; j_gene: TRBJ2-1; abundance: .; v_gene: TRBV7-9
CDR3aa: CASSLEGQGATF; CDR3nt: TGTGCCAGCAGCTTGGAAGGACAGGGGGCTACTTTC; d_gene: TRBD1; j_gene: TRBJ2-7; abundance: .; v_gene: TRBV5-4
CDR3aa: CASSLAPMTAYEQYF; CDR3nt: TGCGCCAGCAGCTTGGCCCCTATGACAGCCTACGAGCAGTACTTC; d_gene: .; j_gene: TRBJ2-7; abundance: .; v_gene: TRBV5-1
CDR3aa: CAISESRGRRTGGTWEQYF; CDR3nt: TGTGCCATCAGTGAGTCGAGGGGGAGAAGGACAGGGGGCACGTGGGAGCAGTACTTC; d_gene: TRBD1; j_gene: TRBJ2-7; abundance: .; v_gene: TRBV10-3
CDR3aa: CASSLEMAIGEQYF; CDR3nt: TGTGCCAGCAGCTTAGAAATGGCAATAGGCGAGCAGTACTTC; d_gene: .; j_gene: TRBJ2-7; abundance: .; v_gene: TRBV7-2
CDR3aa: CAWSLRSSSYEQYF; CDR3nt: TGTGCCTGGAGTCTCAGGAGTAGCTCCTACGAGCAGTACTTC; d_gene: .; j_gene: TRBJ2-7; abundance: .; v_gene: TRBV30
CDR3aa: CASRRQGSTEAFF; CDR3nt: TGTGCCAGCAGACGTCAGGGGTCCACTGAAGCTTTCTTT; d_gene: .; j_gene: TRBJ1-1; abundance: .; v_gene: TRBV5-4
CDR3aa: CASSLPPSAGASPDTQYF; CDR3nt: TGTGCCAGCAGTTTACCACCCTCCGCGGGGGCTTCCCCAGATACGCAGTATTTT; d_gene: .; j_gene: TRBJ2-3; abundance: .; v_gene: TRBV27
CDR3aa: CASSYSALGQMSNQPQHF; CDR3nt: TGTGCCAGCAGTTACTCGGCCTTGGGACAGATGAGCAATCAGCCCCAGCATTTT; d_gene: TRBD1; j_gene: TRBJ1-5; abundance: few; v_gene: TRBV6-2/TRBV6-3
CDR3aa: CASSQAPWYEQYF; CDR3nt: TGCGCCAGCAGCCAAGCCCCGTGGTACGAGCAGTACTTC; d_gene: .; j_gene: TRBJ2-7; abundance: .; v_gene: TRBV4-1
CDR3aa: CASSQESKGTGGAKNIQYF; CDR3nt: TGCGCCAGCAGCCAAGAGTCTAAGGGGACAGGGGGAGCCAAAAACATTCAGTACTTC; d_gene: TRBD1; j_gene: TRBJ2-4; abundance: .; v_gene: TRBV4-1
CDR3aa: CASRKGSSGNTIYF; CDR3nt: TGTGCCAGCAGAAAGGGGAGCTCTGGAAACACCATATATTTT; d_gene: .; j_gene: TRBJ1-3; abundance: few; v_gene: TRBV2
CDR3aa: CASSQTVSSYNSPLHF; CDR3nt: TGTGCCAGCAGCCAGACAGTTAGCTCCTATAATTCACCCCTCCACTTT; d_gene: .; j_gene: TRBJ1-6; abundance: .; v_gene: TRBV3-1/TRBV3-2
CDR3aa: CASSIGREYGYTF; CDR3nt: TGTGCCAGTAGTATAGGCAGGGAGTATGGCTACACCTTC; d_gene: .; j_gene: TRBJ1-2; abundance: few; v_gene: TRBV19
CDR3aa: CASSLEGQGAPGANVLTF; CDR3nt: TGCGCCAGCAGCTTGGAGGGACAGGGGGCGCCTGGGGCCAACGTCCTGACTTTC; d_gene: TRBD1; j_gene: TRBJ2-6; abundance: .; v_gene: TRBV5-1
CDR3aa: CAGATAAHYEQYF; CDR3nt: TGTGCCGGGGCGACCGCTGCCCACTACGAGCAGTACTTC; d_gene: .; j_gene: TRBJ2-7; abundance: .; v_gene: TRBV7-8
CDR3aa: CASRRLASSTDTQYF; CDR3nt: TGTGCCAGTAGACGACTAGCGTCTAGCACAGATACGCAGTATTTT; d_gene: TRBD2; j_gene: TRBJ2-3; abundance: .; v_gene: TRBV19
CDR3aa: CASSYSRNGNEKLFF; CDR3nt: TGTGCCAGCAGTTACTCAAGGAATGGGAACGAAAAACTGTTTTTT; d_gene: .; j_gene: TRBJ1-4; abundance: .; v_gene: TRBV6-5
CDR3aa: CASSDSGGNTGELFF; CDR3nt: TGCGCCAGCAGTGATAGCGGGGGGAACACCGGGGAGCTGTTTTTT; d_gene: TRBD2; j_gene: TRBJ2-2; abundance: .; v_gene: TRBV10-1
CDR3aa: CASSERLGAVYEQYF; CDR3nt: TGTGCCAGCAGTGAACGCCTCGGGGCGGTCTACGAGCAGTACTTC; d_gene: .; j_gene: TRBJ2-7; abundance: .; v_gene: TRBV6-1
CDR3aa: CASSLLGTDTQYF; CDR3nt: TGTGCCAGCAGCCTACTCGGCACAGATACGCAGTATTTT; d_gene: .; j_gene: TRBJ2-3; abundance: few; v_gene: TRBV5-4
CDR3aa: CASQGGASSTDTQYF; CDR3nt: TGTGCCAGCCAAGGGGGAGCCTCTAGCACAGATACGCAGTATTTT; d_gene: .; j_gene: TRBJ2-3; abundance: .; v_gene: TRBV9
CDR3aa: CASSLPTGLAERTQYF; CDR3nt: TGTGCCAGCTCACTACCGACGGGACTAGCGGAGAGGACCCAGTACTTC; d_gene: TRBD2; j_gene: TRBJ2-5; abundance: .; v_gene: TRBV18
CDR3aa: CSVEELTDTQYF; CDR3nt: TGCAGCGTGGAAGAACTCACAGATACGCAGTATTTT; d_gene: .; j_gene: TRBJ2-3; abundance: .; v_gene: TRBV29-1
CDR3aa: CASSQGAGAQYF; CDR3nt: TGCGCCAGCAGCCAAGGAGCGGGGGCACAGTACTTC; d_gene: TRBD2; j_gene: TRBJ2-7; abundance: .; v_gene: TRBV4-1
CDR3aa: CATLQLGAYEQYF; CDR3nt: TGCGCCACACTACAGCTGGGGGCCTACGAGCAGTACTTC; d_gene: .; j_gene: TRBJ2-7; abundance: few; v_gene: TRBV10-1
CDR3aa: CASSLGVQPSTDTQYF; CDR3nt: TGTGCCAGCAGCTTAGGAGTGCAGCCTAGCACAGATACGCAGTATTTT; d_gene: .; j_gene: TRBJ2-3; abundance: .; v_gene: TRBV11-2
CDR3aa: CASRLSLAAETQYF; CDR3nt: TGTGCCAGCAGACTATCTCTGGCCGCAGAGACCCAGTACTTC; d_gene: .; j_gene: TRBJ2-5; abundance: .; v_gene: TRBV2
CDR3aa: CASSTQGYEQYF; CDR3nt: TGTGCCAGCAGTACTCAGGGTTACGAGCAGTACTTC; d_gene: .; j_gene: TRBJ2-7; abundance: .; v_gene: TRBV12-3/TRBV12-4
CDR3aa: CASRERESEYEQYF; CDR3nt: TGTGCCAGCAGAGAGCGGGAGTCCGAATACGAGCAGTACTTC; d_gene: TRBD2; j_gene: TRBJ2-7; abundance: .; v_gene: TRBV2
CDR3aa: CASSPQTIYGYTF; CDR3nt: TGTGCCAGCAGTCCACAAACAATTTATGGCTACACCTTC; d_gene: .; j_gene: TRBJ1-2; abundance: .; v_gene: TRBV3-1/TRBV3-2
CDR3aa: CASTWPDRGNEQFF; CDR3nt: TGCGCCAGCACCTGGCCGGACAGAGGAAATGAGCAGTTCTTC; d_gene: .; j_gene: TRBJ2-1; abundance: few; v_gene: TRBV5-1
CDR3aa: CASSAQGERVDEQYF; CDR3nt: TGTGCCAGCAGCGCTCAGGGGGAACGGGTCGACGAGCAGTACTTC; d_gene: TRBD1; j_gene: TRBJ2-7; abundance: medium-sized; v_gene: TRBV7-2
CDR3aa: CASSLTGGTTEAFF; CDR3nt: TGTGCCAGCAGCCTTACTGGGGGGACTACTGAAGCTTTCTTT; d_gene: .; j_gene: TRBJ1-1; abundance: .; v_gene: TRBV7-2
CDR3aa: CASSATGTGFNEKLFF; CDR3nt: TGTGCCAGCAGCGCAACCGGGACAGGGTTTAATGAAAAACTGTTTTTT; d_gene: TRBD1; j_gene: TRBJ1-4; abundance: .; v_gene: TRBV9
CDR3aa: CASSLESWGEQFF; CDR3nt: TGTGCCAGCAGTTTAGAATCCTGGGGGGAGCAGTTCTTC; d_gene: .; j_gene: TRBJ2-1; abundance: .; v_gene: TRBV12-3/TRBV12-4
CDR3aa: CASSQWDSMKTQYF; CDR3nt: TGTGCCAGCAGCCAGTGGGACAGTATGAAGACCCAGTACTTC; d_gene: TRBD1; j_gene: TRBJ2-5; abundance: .; v_gene: TRBV14
CDR3aa: CASSVEAGRTGELFF; CDR3nt: TGTGCCAGCAGCGTAGAGGCAGGGCGCACCGGGGAGCTGTTTTTT; d_gene: .; j_gene: TRBJ2-2; abundance: .; v_gene: TRBV9
CDR3aa: CASSQGRLRVTGELFF; CDR3nt: TGCGCCAGCAGCCAAGGTCGTTTACGGGTCACCGGGGAGCTGTTTTTT; d_gene: .; j_gene: TRBJ2-2; abundance: few; v_gene: TRBV4-3
CDR3aa: CASRPGGRETQYF; CDR3nt: TGTGCCAGCAGACCGGGGGGAAGGGAGACCCAGTACTTC; d_gene: TRBD2; j_gene: TRBJ2-5; abundance: .; v_gene: TRBV12-3/TRBV12-4
CDR3aa: CASSQDWADRKNYGYTF; CDR3nt: TGTGCCAGCAGCCAAGATTGGGCAGACCGGAAAAACTATGGCTACACCTTC; d_gene: .; j_gene: TRBJ1-2; abundance: .; v_gene: TRBV3-1/TRBV3-2
CDR3aa: CASCPGQGPYEQYF; CDR3nt: TGTGCCAGCTGCCCGGGACAGGGGCCCTACGAGCAGTACTTC; d_gene: TRBD1; j_gene: TRBJ2-7; abundance: .; v_gene: TRBV18
CDR3aa: CASSEAVGGLGGYTF; CDR3nt: TGTGCCAGCAGTGAAGCGGTGGGGGGCTTGGGTGGCTACACCTTC; d_gene: .; j_gene: TRBJ1-2; abundance: .; v_gene: TRBV2
CDR3aa: CASSPGQDYEQYF; CDR3nt: TGTGCCAGCAGTCCCGGACAGGACTACGAGCAGTACTTC; d_gene: TRBD1; j_gene: TRBJ2-7; abundance: .; v_gene: TRBV7-3
CDR3aa: CASSQGRTNQPQHF; CDR3nt: TGCGCCAGCAGCCAGGGACGGACCAATCAGCCCCAGCATTTT; d_gene: .; j_gene: TRBJ1-5; abundance: .; v_gene: TRBV23-1
CDR3aa: CASSYETGNNQPQHF; CDR3nt: TGTGCCAGCAGTTACGAGACAGGGAACAATCAGCCCCAGCATTTT; d_gene: TRBD1; j_gene: TRBJ1-5; abundance: once; v_gene: TRBV6-6
CDR3aa: CASSSETYTDTQYF; CDR3nt: TGTGCCAGCAGCTCAGAGACATACACAGATACGCAGTATTTT; d_gene: .; j_gene: TRBJ2-3; abundance: .; v_gene: TRBV7-3